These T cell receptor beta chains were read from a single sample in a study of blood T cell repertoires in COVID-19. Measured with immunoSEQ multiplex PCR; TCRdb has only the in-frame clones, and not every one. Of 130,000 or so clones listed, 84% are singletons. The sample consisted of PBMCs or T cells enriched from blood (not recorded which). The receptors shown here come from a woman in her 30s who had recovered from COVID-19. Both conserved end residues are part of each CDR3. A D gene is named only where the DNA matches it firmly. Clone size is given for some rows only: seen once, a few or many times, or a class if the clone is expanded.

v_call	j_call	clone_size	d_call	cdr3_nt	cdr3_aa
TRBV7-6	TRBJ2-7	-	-	TGTGCCAGCAGCCTAGACAGCCGAGAGCAGTACTTC	CASSLDSREQYF
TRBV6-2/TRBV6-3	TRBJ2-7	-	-	TGTGCCAGCAGTTCTGTTAGGGGCGGCGAGCAGTACTTC	CASSSVRGGEQYF
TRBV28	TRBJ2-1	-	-	TGTGCCAGCAGTTTAGCGGGACCCTACAATGAGCAGTTCTTC	CASSLAGPYNEQFF
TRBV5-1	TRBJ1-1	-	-	TGCGCCAGCAGCTTGGGACACCAGTTAATGAACACTGAAGCTTTCTTT	CASSLGHQLMNTEAFF
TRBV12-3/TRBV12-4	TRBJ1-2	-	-	TGTGCCAGCAGTTTGTTTTCTGGGCGAGGCTACACCTTC	CASSLFSGRGYTF
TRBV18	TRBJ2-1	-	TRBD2	TGTGCCAGCTCACCACCGACTAGCGGGCATAGGAATGAGCAGTTCTTC	CASSPPTSGHRNEQFF
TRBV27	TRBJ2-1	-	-	TGTGCCAGCAGTTTCTCGGGGACTGGGGACAATGAGCAGTTCTTC	CASSFSGTGDNEQFF
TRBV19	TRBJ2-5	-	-	TGTGCCAGCCGGGGGGCACTTCAAGAGACCCAGTACTTC	CASRGALQETQYF
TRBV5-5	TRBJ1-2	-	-	TGTGCCAGCAGCTTCCCAGGCTTCTATGGCTACACCTTC	CASSFPGFYGYTF
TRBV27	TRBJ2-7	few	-	TGTGCCAGCAGGCCCACCGGGACTCACTCCTACGAGCAGTACTTC	CASRPTGTHSYEQYF
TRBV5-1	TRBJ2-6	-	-	TGCGCCAGCAGCTTGGCCACTGCCTCCTCTGGGGCCAACGTCCTGACTTTC	CASSLATASSGANVLTF
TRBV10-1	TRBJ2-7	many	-	TGCGCCAGCAGAGACCTCAGGGGAGCCTACGAGCAGTACTTC	CASRDLRGAYEQYF
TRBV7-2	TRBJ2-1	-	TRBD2	TGTGCCAGCAGCTTAGCATTCGCGGGAGCCTACAATGAGCAGTTCTTC	CASSLAFAGAYNEQFF
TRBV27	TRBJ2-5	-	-	TGTGCCAGCAGTTTAGCGGAGACCCAGTACTTC	CASSLAETQYF
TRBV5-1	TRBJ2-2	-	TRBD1	TGCGCCAGCAGCTTGGCCACAGGGGGCACCGGGGAGCTGTTTTTT	CASSLATGGTGELFF
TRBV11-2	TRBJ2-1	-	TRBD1	TGTGCCAGCAGCTTACAGGACAGGGGGGGCAATGAGCAGTTCTTC	CASSLQDRGGNEQFF
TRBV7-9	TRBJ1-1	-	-	TGTGCCAGCAGCTTCCAGATGAACACTGAAGCTTTCTTT	CASSFQMNTEAFF